The next 7 T cell receptor beta chains were all read from a single sample in a study of T cell responses to AZD1222 COVID-19 vaccine (dated by TCRdb to about 2021). What the time point label conveys for this sample: about 28 days (+/-7) after the second vaccine dose. This sample's treatment or condition label indicates: meningococcal conjugate vaccine given as trial control. Libraries were constructed by the immunoSEQ multiplex PCR assay. In its TCRdb copy, this immuneACCESS table keeps in-frame sequences only and misses some clones. Where compared with another copy, unresolved V genes explain less than half of these, and the others have no known cause. For this sample the table gives 180,000 or so clones, of which 85% to 90% were detected only once. The ten biggest clones cover 3.5% to 4.5% of the sample. The sequences come from peripheral blood, collected 28 days after the second dose of the MenACWY control vaccine. These receptors were taken from an adult who received the MenACWY meningococcal vaccine as a control.

The gene calls are TRBV28 and TRBJ2-7, with D possibly TRBD2 on 5 matching bases. Germline CDR1 and CDR2: MDHEN and SYDVKM. The CDR3 runs 14 residues. V gave up 5 bases and J gave up 5 bases, with 16 bases separating them. CDR3 DNA: TGTGCCAGCAGTCTATCGACTACCGCTAACGAGCAGTACTTC. Translating it yields CASSLSTTANEQYF. The whole variable domain, filled in from reference TRBV28 and TRBJ2-7, reads DVKVTQSSRYLVKRTGEKVFLECVQDMDHENMFWYRQDPGLGLRLIYFSYDVKMKEKGDIPEGYSVSREKKERFSLILESASTNQTSMYLCASSLSTTANEQYFGPGTRLTVT.

The CDR3 spells CASSQGATQYF. The CDR3 region has the DNA TGTGCCAGCAGTCAAGGGGCTACGCAGTATTTT. The rearrangement joins TRBV2 to TRBJ2-3; D perhaps matches TRBD1 (5 bases). This CDR3 has 11 residues. Trimming removed 5 bases from V and 8 bases from J, with 8 bases in between. Germline CDR1 SNHLY, CDR2 FYNNEI. Drawing the rest from reference TRBV2 and TRBJ2-3, the complete variable domain is EPEVTQTPSHQVTQMGQEVILRCVPISNHLYFYWYRQILGQKVEFLVSFYNNEISEKSEIFDDQFSVERPDGSNFTLKIRSTKLEDSAMYFCASSQGATQYFGPGTRLTVL.

The V call is TRBV30, the J call TRBJ2-3, with unresolved D. The V gene's germline CDR1 is GTSNPN and CDR2 SVGIG (reference sequence). CDR3 size: 10 residues. Trimming took 0 bases from V and 9 from J, leaving 4 bases between them. CDR3 DNA sequence: TGTGCCTGGAGTGTAGAGACGCAGTATTTT. Amino acids: CAWSVETQYF.

The gene calls are TRBV5-6 and TRBJ1-1; 7 bases are shared with TRBD1. Germline V gene lookup returns CDR1 SGHDT and CDR2 YYEEEE. The CDR3 loop spans 16 amino acids. V was pared by 4 bases and J by 1 base, with 10 bases of the junction left unmatched. The CDR3 nucleotides are TGTGCCAGCAGCGCGCCCAGGGGGTGGGCGAACACTGAAGCTTTCTTT. Translation gives CASSAPRGWANTEAFF.

The chain uses TRBV29-1 and TRBJ2-4, with unresolved D. The V and J ends lost 6 bases and 1 base respectively, with 10 bases between them. CDR3 length equals 13 residues. CDR1 SQVTM and CDR2 ANQGSEA come from the germline V gene. The CDR3 reads CSVTRTAKNIQYF. Written as DNA, the CDR3 is TGCAGCGTAACCCGGACGGCCAAAAACATTCAGTACTTC.

The V gene is TRBV18, the J gene TRBJ1-5; D ambiguous. The CDR3 covers 16 residues. CDR1 KGHSH and CDR2 LQKENI come from the germline V gene. The V and J ends lost 0 bases and 7 bases respectively, with 16 bases between them. CDR3 sequence: CASSPPSTPGYQPQHF. DNA for the CDR3: TGTGCCAGCTCACCACCTTCCACCCCGGGTTACCAGCCCCAGCATTTT.

V is TRBV29-1 and J is TRBJ2-3, with a weak D call TRBD1 (5 bases). Germline CDR1 SQVTM, CDR2 ANQGSEA. V was cut by 4 bases and J by 3 bases, with 11 bases left in between. This CDR3 contains 13 residues. CDR3 region: CSVGGRTTDTQYF. As DNA, the CDR3 is TGCAGCGTTGGGGGCAGGACGACAGATACGCAGTATTTT.